A selection of T cell receptor beta chains follows, all from one sample in a study of T cell responses to AZD1222 COVID-19 vaccine. The data were produced by immunoSEQ multiplex PCR, yet TCRdb's version contains in-frame clones alone and is incomplete. Of 150,000 to 200,000 clones in the sample, more than 90% were seen once. The material sequenced was peripheral blood, taken 28 days after the second dose of the MenACWY control vaccine. The receptors here all came from an adult who received the MenACWY meningococcal vaccine as a control. Both conserved end residues are part of each CDR3. The D gene is left open where the match is weak. Rows give clone size only sometimes, using once, few, many, or a class for an expanded clone.

D gene: -; J gene: TRBJ1-5; clone size: -; V gene: TRBV6-5; CDR3 protein: CASSTRTINQPQHF; CDR3 DNA: TGTGCCAGCAGTACCCGGACGATTAATCAGCCCCAGCATTTT
D gene: -; J gene: TRBJ1-2; clone size: -; V gene: TRBV19; CDR3 protein: CASSIVNDNYGYTF; CDR3 DNA: TGTGCCAGTAGTATTGTAAACGATAACTATGGCTACACCTTC
D gene: -; J gene: TRBJ2-2; clone size: -; V gene: TRBV10-3; CDR3 protein: CATKTGIANTGELFF; CDR3 DNA: TGTGCCACTAAAACAGGAATAGCGAACACCGGGGAGCTGTTTTTT
D gene: -; J gene: TRBJ2-1; clone size: -; V gene: TRBV7-3; CDR3 protein: CASSRDGAGYEQFF; CDR3 DNA: TGTGCCAGCAGCCGTGACGGAGCGGGCTATGAGCAGTTCTTC
D gene: -; J gene: TRBJ1-2; clone size: -; V gene: TRBV7-9; CDR3 protein: CASSLSGATNYGYTF; CDR3 DNA: TGTGCCAGCAGCTTATCAGGGGCTACTAACTATGGCTACACCTTC
D gene: -; J gene: TRBJ2-1; clone size: -; V gene: TRBV24-1; CDR3 protein: CATSGGSGTHGPYNEQFF; CDR3 DNA: TGTGCCACCAGTGGAGGTAGCGGCACTCACGGCCCCTACAATGAGCAGTTCTTC
D gene: TRBD1; J gene: TRBJ2-5; clone size: -; V gene: TRBV19; CDR3 protein: CASSIRQGGETQYF; CDR3 DNA: TGTGCCAGTAGTATAAGACAGGGCGGTGAGACCCAGTACTTC
D gene: TRBD1; J gene: TRBJ1-2; clone size: -; V gene: TRBV28; CDR3 protein: CATLDRGIGGYTF; CDR3 DNA: TGTGCCACCCTGGACAGGGGAATAGGTGGCTACACCTTC
D gene: -; J gene: TRBJ1-6; clone size: -; V gene: TRBV27; CDR3 protein: CASSLGHPSSYNSPLHF; CDR3 DNA: TGTGCCAGCAGTTTAGGTCATCCGAGCTCCTATAATTCACCCCTCCACTTT
D gene: TRBD2; J gene: TRBJ2-2; clone size: -; V gene: TRBV2; CDR3 protein: CASSDVGREHGGELFF; CDR3 DNA: TGTGCCAGCAGTGACGTGGGGCGGGAGCATGGCGGGGAGCTGTTTTTT
D gene: -; J gene: TRBJ2-5; clone size: -; V gene: TRBV11-3; CDR3 protein: CASSLPAHDGETQYF; CDR3 DNA: TGTGCCAGCAGCCTCCCGGCACATGATGGGGAGACCCAGTACTTC
D gene: -; J gene: TRBJ2-5; clone size: -; V gene: TRBV7-9; CDR3 protein: CASSKGARDQYF; CDR3 DNA: TGTGCCAGCAGCAAGGGAGCCAGGGACCAGTACTTC
D gene: -; J gene: TRBJ2-7; clone size: -; V gene: TRBV5-1; CDR3 protein: CASRRGSHEQYF; CDR3 DNA: TGCGCCAGCCGACGAGGGAGCCACGAGCAGTACTTC
D gene: -; J gene: TRBJ2-5; clone size: -; V gene: TRBV7-3; CDR3 protein: CASSLIASLQETQYF; CDR3 DNA: TGTGCCAGCAGCTTAATTGCTAGCCTCCAAGAGACCCAGTACTTC
D gene: -; J gene: TRBJ1-5; clone size: -; V gene: TRBV6-1; CDR3 protein: CASSEKGGQPQHF; CDR3 DNA: TGTGCCAGCAGTGAAAAAGGGGGGCAGCCCCAGCATTTT
D gene: -; J gene: TRBJ1-5; clone size: -; V gene: TRBV19; CDR3 protein: CASSTKGGWQPQHF; CDR3 DNA: TGTGCCAGTTCGACGAAAGGTGGGTGGCAGCCCCAGCATTTT
D gene: TRBD2; J gene: TRBJ2-2; clone size: once; V gene: TRBV5-5; CDR3 protein: CASSPGLAGDTGELFF; CDR3 DNA: TGTGCCAGCAGCCCGGGACTAGCGGGAGACACCGGGGAGCTGTTTTTT
D gene: -; J gene: TRBJ2-7; clone size: -; V gene: TRBV6-4; CDR3 protein: CASSDSRKRLEVYEQYF; CDR3 DNA: TGTGCCAGCAGTGACTCGAGGAAACGCCTGGAGGTGTACGAGCAGTACTTC
D gene: -; J gene: TRBJ2-1; clone size: -; V gene: TRBV6-9; CDR3 protein: CASIGGIYNEQFF; CDR3 DNA: TGTGCCAGCATTGGCGGGATCTACAATGAGCAGTTCTTC
D gene: -; J gene: TRBJ2-7; clone size: -; V gene: TRBV21-1; CDR3 protein: CKREWRATYEQYF; CDR3 DNA: TGTAAGAGGGAGTGGCGGGCCACCTACGAGCAGTACTTC
D gene: -; J gene: TRBJ1-1; clone size: -; V gene: TRBV24-1; CDR3 protein: CATSDSWGTEAFF; CDR3 DNA: TGTGCCACCTCGGACAGCTGGGGCACTGAAGCTTTCTTT
D gene: -; J gene: TRBJ2-7; clone size: -; V gene: TRBV9; CDR3 protein: CASSVSAGLGEQYF; CDR3 DNA: TGTGCCAGCAGCGTATCCGCGGGCCTAGGCGAGCAGTACTTC
D gene: TRBD1; J gene: TRBJ1-5; clone size: -; V gene: TRBV28; CDR3 protein: CASTQSRDRVFPQHF; CDR3 DNA: TGTGCCAGCACCCAGAGCCGGGACAGGGTCTTTCCCCAGCATTTT
D gene: TRBD1; J gene: TRBJ2-7; clone size: once; V gene: TRBV2; CDR3 protein: CASRGTGNYEQYF; CDR3 DNA: TGTGCCAGCAGGGGGACAGGGAACTACGAGCAGTACTTC
D gene: -; J gene: TRBJ2-1; clone size: once; V gene: TRBV11-3; CDR3 protein: CASSLGGLNEQFF; CDR3 DNA: TGTGCCAGCAGCTTAGGGGGTCTCAATGAGCAGTTCTTC
D gene: TRBD2; J gene: TRBJ2-1; clone size: -; V gene: TRBV3-1/TRBV3-2; CDR3 protein: CASSPTSGGKNEQFF; CDR3 DNA: TGTGCCAGCAGCCCCACTAGCGGAGGAAAGAATGAGCAGTTCTTC
D gene: TRBD2; J gene: TRBJ2-1; clone size: -; V gene: TRBV4-2; CDR3 protein: CASALAGANNEQFF; CDR3 DNA: TGTGCCAGCGCACTAGCGGGTGCCAACAATGAGCAGTTCTTC
D gene: -; J gene: TRBJ2-3; clone size: -; V gene: TRBV5-1; CDR3 protein: CASSLEGRPDTQYF; CDR3 DNA: TGCGCCAGCAGCTTGGAGGGGAGGCCAGATACGCAGTATTTT